What follows are 10 T cell receptor beta chains derived from one specimen sequenced in a study of Graves' ophthalmopathy and Graves' hyperthyroidism. The authors amplified TCR beta CDR3 regions, and they did so from RNA transcripts for repertoire sequencing. Investigators did first-round RT-PCR with HTBI primers, then second-round multiplex PCR. One entry per CDR3 protein, called by TCRdb with MiXCR from the multiplex PCR reads. Among 300,000 or so distinct CDR3 sequences listed, 17% were seen once. The sample comprised peripheral blood. These receptor sequences come from an adult man with Graves' ophthalmopathy.

This clonotype was seen repeatedly, ten times or more. The chain has TRBV3-1 and TRBJ1-2, with a tentative D call TRBD1 (6 bases). V was pared by 3 bases and J by 0 bases, with 11 bases between. The CDR3 runs to 15 residues. The germline gives CDR1 LGHDT, CDR2 YNNKEL (reference sequence). This CDR3 reads CASSQWTDANYGYTF. CDR3 bases: TGTGCCAGCAGCCAGTGGACAGACGCTAACTATGGCTACACCTTC.

Many counts were recorded for this clonotype. The chain links TRBV9 to TRBJ2-2; 8 bases map to TRBD2. Germline CDR1 reads SGDLS; CDR2 reads YYNGEE. The CDR3 contains 16 residues. The V gene end was trimmed by 10 bases and the J gene end by 2 bases; junction bases not matched to a gene: 13. The CDR3 reads CAGAGGPGTNTGELFF. DNA for the CDR3: TGTGCCGGGGCGGGAGGACCGGGGACAAACACCGGGGAGCTGTTTTTT.

In its sample, this clonotype was seen many times. Here the CDR3 DNA reads TGTGCCGTCTCGGGGTTGGGCAATCAGCCCCAGCATTTT. Its protein product is CAVSGLGNQPQHF. V is TRBV6-1 and J is TRBJ1-5, with D unclear. The germline V gene encodes CDR1 MNHNS and CDR2 SASEGT. The V end lost 11 bases, the J end lost 2 bases, and 13 bases lay between the germline ends. The CDR3 extends over 13 amino acids.

This clonotype was seen at least ten times. The chain combines TRBV19 with TRBJ1-5; the D gene is possibly TRBD1 (5 bases). V lost 6 bases to trimming and J lost 1 base, with 13 bases between them. Germline assignment: CDR1 LNHDA and CDR2 SQIVND (reference sequence). The CDR3 spans 15 residues. CDR3 in DNA: TGTGCCAGTAGGTCCCAGGGAGTGAGCAATCAGCCCCAGCATTTT. This encodes CASRSQGVSNQPQHF.

There are many counts of this clonotype. CDR3 coding DNA: TGTGCCAGCAGATCCCCCGGGACACGGTATGGCTACACCTTC. Its translation: CASRSPGTRYGYTF. The chain joins TRBV28 to TRBJ1-2; TRBD1 is a possible D gene (6 bases). Germline values: CDR1 MDHEN, CDR2 SYDVKM. Deletions cut 6 bases from V and 5 bases from J, with 16 bases between. This CDR3 contains 14 residues.

The sample holds many counts of this clonotype. This chain uses TRBV4-1 with TRBJ1-1, with D possibly TRBD1 on 5 matching bases. V was clipped by 1 base and J by 5 bases, with 11 bases between them. From germline, CDR1 is MGHRA and CDR2 YSYEKL. The length of the CDR3 is 14 residues. DNA for the CDR3: TGCGCCAGCAGCCAAGTGGGGGAAAAGACTGAAGCTTTCTTT. This encodes CASSQVGEKTEAFF.

The chain uses TRBV12-3 or TRBV12-4 and TRBJ2-7, with TRBD2 as a possible D gene (6 bases). The germline V and J ends were trimmed by 3 bases and 3 bases, with 12 bases remaining between them. This CDR3 is 14 amino acids long. The DNA for the CDR3 is TGTGCCAGCAGTTTCTCCGCGGGACTCTACGAGCAGTACTTC. Amino acids: CASSFSAGLYEQYF.

This clonotype was observed many times. The J gene is TRBJ2-5, the V gene TRBV11-2, with TRBD1 matching over 7 bases. Germline CDR1 and CDR2: SGHAT and FQNNGV. CDR3 length: 16 residues. V dropped 5 bases and J dropped 4; count of bases not matched to a gene: 13. As DNA, the CDR3 is TGTGCCAGCAGCCCTCGGGACAGCCGGTTGGGAGAGACCCAGTACTTC. This sequence encodes CASSPRDSRLGETQYF.

This chain uses TRBV20-1 with TRBJ1-1; weak D call: TRBD1 (6 bases). The CDR3 contains 14 residues. V was clipped by 4 bases and J by 4 bases, with 16 bases between them. In germline, CDR1 is DFQATT, CDR2 SNEGSKA (reference sequence). The CDR3 bases are TGCAGTGCTACAATAGGGGGGTTGGGCACTGAAGCTTTCTTT. This sequence encodes CSATIGGLGTEAFF.

The table lists this clonotype with many counts. The V gene is TRBV9, the J gene TRBJ1-6, with 7 bases identical to TRBD1. The germline gives CDR1 SGDLS, CDR2 YYNGEE. The junction had 2 bases not matched to a gene; V was cut back by 1 base and J by 7 bases. The CDR3 totals 14 residues. The CDR3 bases are TGTGCCAGCAGCGTACGGGACAGCAATTCACCCCTCCACTTT. Amino acid sequence: CASSVRDSNSPLHF.